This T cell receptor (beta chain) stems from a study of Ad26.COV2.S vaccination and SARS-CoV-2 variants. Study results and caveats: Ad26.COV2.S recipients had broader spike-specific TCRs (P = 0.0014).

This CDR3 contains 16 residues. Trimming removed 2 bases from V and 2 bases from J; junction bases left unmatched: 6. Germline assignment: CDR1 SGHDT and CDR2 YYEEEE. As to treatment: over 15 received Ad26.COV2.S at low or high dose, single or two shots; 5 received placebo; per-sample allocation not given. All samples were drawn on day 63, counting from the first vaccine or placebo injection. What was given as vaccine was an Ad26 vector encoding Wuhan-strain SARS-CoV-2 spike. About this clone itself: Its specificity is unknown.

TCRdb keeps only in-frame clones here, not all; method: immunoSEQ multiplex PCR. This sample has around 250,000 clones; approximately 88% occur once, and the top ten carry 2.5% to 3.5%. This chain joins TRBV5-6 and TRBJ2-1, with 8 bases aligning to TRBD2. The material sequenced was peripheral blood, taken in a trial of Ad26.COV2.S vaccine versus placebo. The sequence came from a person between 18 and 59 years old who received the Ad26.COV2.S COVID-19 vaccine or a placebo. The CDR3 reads CASSFGAGGPYNEQFF. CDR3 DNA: TGTGCCAGCAGCTTCGGGGCGGGGGGCCCCTACAATGAGCAGTTCTTC.